The 24 T cell receptor beta chains in this list originate from one sample, sequenced in a study of CXCR3-negative and CXCR3-positive naive CD8 T cells. Carrying UMI labels, the TRB cDNA libraries were prepared through 5' RACE. From its re-call of the 5' RACE reads, TCRdb lists each CDR3 protein once, without DNA. In all, the sample yields roughly 130,000 distinct CDR3 sequences. General study results and limits: CXCR3-negative naive cells had less hydrophobic TRB CDR3s than did CXCR3-positive naive cells.

No antigens are known for them. Material: naive CXCR3+ CD8+ T cells from blood. Sample subset: CD45RO-CCR7+CD27+CD95- naive CD8+ T cells expressing CXCR3 (TNR3+). The receptors stem from a human donor in good health. Some clones in this sample may be carry-over from other donors' samples.

The gene calls are TRBV19 and TRBJ2-7. The CDR3 is 14 residues long. Germline V CDR1 and CDR2: LNHDA, SQIVND (reference sequence). CDR3 residues: CASSDDGLSYEQYF. Filled out from reference TRBV19 and TRBJ2-7, the complete variable domain reads DGGITQSPKYLFRKEGQNVTLSCEQNLNHDAMYWYRQDPGQGLRLIYYSQIVNDFQKGDIAEGYSVSREKKESFPLTVTSAQKNPTAFYLCASSDDGLSYEQYFGPGTRLTVT.

The V and J genes are TRBV29-1 and TRBJ1-2; TCRdb's assignment of TRBD1 cannot be checked, as there is no DNA. The germline CDR1 and CDR2 sequences are SQVTM and ANQGSEA. The CDR3 contains 17 residues. The CDR3: CSVEVNRWGTREYGYTF.

The chain has TRBV7-7 and TRBJ1-1; TCRdb's D call, TRBD1, is unchecked because there is no DNA. The CDR3 sequence is 15 residues long. Germline assignment: CDR1 SSHAT and CDR2 FNYEAQ (reference sequence). The CDR3 region is CASSSGQGIDTEAFF.

The CDR3 sequence: CASGERFNEQYF. J is TRBJ2-7 and V is TRBV28; no DNA is available, so the TRBD1 call from TCRdb remains unchecked. The CDR3 is made up of 12 amino acids. Germline CDR1 and CDR2: MDHEN and SYDVKM.

V usage is TRBV7-2 and J usage is TRBJ2-3. Germline V CDR1 and CDR2: SGHTA, FQGNSA. The CDR3 has 13 amino acids. The CDR3 sequence: CASSLGSGDTQYF.

The CDR3 here is CASSQETGLVTEAFF. This chain connects TRBV4-3 to TRBJ1-1; TCRdb gives TRBD1 as the D gene, but with no DNA this cannot be confirmed. This CDR3 has 15 amino acids. Per germline, CDR1 LGHNA and CDR2 YSLEER.

This chain uses TRBV7-6 with TRBJ2-7; TCRdb designates TRBD1, a call that cannot be tested without DNA. Looked up from germline, CDR1 is SGHVS and CDR2 is FNYEAQ. The CDR3 contains 14 residues. This CDR3 reads CASSFGTGPYEQYF.

The chain recombines TRBV29-1 with TRBJ2-1; no DNA is available, so the TRBD1 call from TCRdb remains unchecked. Germline CDR1 is SQVTM and CDR2 is ANQGSEA. CDR3 length: 13 amino acids. The CDR3 region is CSGAGADYNEQFF.

CDR3 sequence: CASTGSPSRASGDYEQYF. The chain employs TRBV28 and TRBJ2-7; absent DNA, TCRdb's TRBD2 call cannot be checked. This CDR3 region has 18 residues. Germline V gene data show CDR1 as MDHEN and CDR2 as SYDVKM.

The chain combines TRBV29-1 with TRBJ2-1. The CDR3 is 12 residues long. CDR1 is SQVTM, CDR2 ANQGSEA, per germline. The CDR3 loop is CSVNDISYEQFF.

The V gene is TRBV7-9, the J gene TRBJ2-3; absent DNA, TCRdb's TRBD1 call cannot be checked. The CDR3 runs to 17 residues. CDR1 is SEHNR, CDR2 FQNEAQ, per germline (reference sequence). CDR3 sequence reads: CASSTYDRGYGTDTQYF. The full variable domain, its missing parts supplied by reference TRBV7-9 and TRBJ2-3, is DTGVSQNPRHKITKRGQNVTFRCDPISEHNRLYWYRQTLGQGPEFLTYFQNEAQLEKSRLLSDRFSAERPKGSFSTLEIQRTEQGDSAMYLCASSTYDRGYGTDTQYFGPGTRLTVL.

The chain recombines TRBV13 with TRBJ1-1; TCRdb calls TRBD1, which cannot be checked without DNA. CDR1 and CDR2 from the germline V gene are PRHDT and FYEKMQ (reference sequence). The CDR3 loop spans 15 amino acids. This CDR3 reads CPSSSRQGADTEAFF.

This chain links TRBV4-1 with TRBJ1-1; checking the TCRdb D call of TRBD1 is not possible without DNA. Germline V gives CDR1 MGHRA, CDR2 YSYEKL. CDR3 length: 18 residues. The CDR3: CASSPTLGREVENTEAFF.

V is TRBV28 and J is TRBJ1-5; the D call from TCRdb, TRBD1, cannot be confirmed without DNA. This CDR3 region has 14 residues. The germline gives CDR1 MDHEN, CDR2 SYDVKM. CDR3 in amino acids: CASRMTGLGQPQHF.

This chain connects TRBV11-2 to TRBJ2-7. This CDR3 has 14 residues. CDR1 and CDR2 from the germline V gene are SGHAT and FQNNGV. The CDR3 protein is CASRLIYGAYEQYF. The full variable domain, in which reference TRBV11-2 and TRBJ2-7 provide the parts outside the CDR3, is EAGVAQSPRYKIIEKRQSVAFWCNPISGHATLYWYQQILGQGPKLLIQFQNNGVVDDSQLPKDRFSAERLKGVDSTLKIQPAKLEDSAVYLCASRLIYGAYEQYFGPGTRLTVT.

The chain uses TRBV4-2 and TRBJ2-7; the TCRdb call, TRBD2, lacks DNA for checking. CDR3 length equals 17 residues. In germline, CDR1 is LGHNA, CDR2 YNFKEQ. The CDR3 sequence is CASSQDVLLERRYEQYF.

The chain has TRBV6-6 and TRBJ1-1. This CDR3 is 15 amino acids long. Germline assignment: CDR1 MNHNY and CDR2 SVGAGI (reference sequence). The CDR3 protein is CASSYLADKNTEAFF.

The chain recombines TRBV7-9 with TRBJ1-1; TCRdb indicates TRBD1, and absent DNA this call remains unverified. The length of the CDR3 is 15 residues. Germline V gene lookup returns CDR1 SEHNR and CDR2 FQNEAQ (reference sequence). The chain's CDR3 is CASSPGRLMNTEAFF.

This rearrangement joins TRBV7-8 to TRBJ2-7; TCRdb's assignment of TRBD1 cannot be checked, as there is no DNA. CDR3 size: 16 residues. Germline V CDR1 and CDR2: SGHVS, FQNEAQ. The CDR3 protein is CASSLSTAGAVYEQYF.

V is TRBV4-1 and J is TRBJ2-7. CDR1 is MGHRA and CDR2 is YSYEKL in the germline V gene. The CDR3 runs to 13 residues. CDR3 region: CASSQDADYEQYF.

CDR3: CASSTDSTMSDEQFF. The rearrangement uses TRBV11-3 and TRBJ2-1; TCRdb's D call of TRBD1 is untestable without DNA. This CDR3 has 15 residues. Germline V gene lookup returns CDR1 SGHNT and CDR2 YENEEA. Full variable domain (outside the CDR3, taken from reference TRBV11-3 and TRBJ2-1): EAGVVQSPRYKIIEKKQPVAFWCNPISGHNTLYWYLQNLGQGPELLIRYENEEAVDDSQLPKDRFSAERLKGVDSTLKIQPAELGDSAVYLCASSTDSTMSDEQFFGPGTRLTVL.

This chain links TRBV7-2 with TRBJ2-5. CDR3 length: 14 residues. Germline V gene sequence: CDR1 SGHTA, CDR2 FQGNSA. CDR3 sequence reads: CASSFTSYEETQYF.

This chain joins TRBV6-6 and TRBJ1-4. CDR3 length: 12 amino acids. The germline CDR1 and CDR2 sequences are MNHNY and SVGAGI (reference sequence). The CDR3 loop reads CASSYSWEKLFF.

This chain joins TRBV20-1 and TRBJ2-1; checking the TCRdb D call of TRBD1 is not possible without DNA. CDR3 length: 15 amino acids. Germline CDR1 DFQATT, CDR2 SNEGSKA (reference sequence). The CDR3 is CSAKMRDRAYNEQFF.